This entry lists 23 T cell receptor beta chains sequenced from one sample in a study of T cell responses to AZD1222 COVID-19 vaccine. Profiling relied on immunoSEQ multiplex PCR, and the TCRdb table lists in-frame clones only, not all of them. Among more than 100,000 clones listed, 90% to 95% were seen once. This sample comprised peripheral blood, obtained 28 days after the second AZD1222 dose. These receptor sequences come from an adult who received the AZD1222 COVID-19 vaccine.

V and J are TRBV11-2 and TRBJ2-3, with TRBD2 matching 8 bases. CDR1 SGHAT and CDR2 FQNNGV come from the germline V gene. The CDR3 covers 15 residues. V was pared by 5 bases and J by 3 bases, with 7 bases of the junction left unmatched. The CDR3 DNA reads TGTGCCAGCAGCCCCCGACTAGCGCTGACAGATACGCAGTATTTT. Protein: CASSPRLALTDTQYF.

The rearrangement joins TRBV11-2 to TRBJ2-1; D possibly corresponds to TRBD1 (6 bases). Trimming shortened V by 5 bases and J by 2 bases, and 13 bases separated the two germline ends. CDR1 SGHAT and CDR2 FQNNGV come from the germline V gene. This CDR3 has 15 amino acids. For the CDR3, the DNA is TGTGCCAGCAGCCCACAGGGTTCCACCTACAATGAGCAGTTCTTC. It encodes CASSPQGSTYNEQFF. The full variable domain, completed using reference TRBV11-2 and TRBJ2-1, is EAGVAQSPRYKIIEKRQSVAFWCNPISGHATLYWYQQILGQGPKLLIQFQNNGVVDDSQLPKDRFSAERLKGVDSTLKIQPAKLEDSAVYLCASSPQGSTYNEQFFGPGTRLTVL.

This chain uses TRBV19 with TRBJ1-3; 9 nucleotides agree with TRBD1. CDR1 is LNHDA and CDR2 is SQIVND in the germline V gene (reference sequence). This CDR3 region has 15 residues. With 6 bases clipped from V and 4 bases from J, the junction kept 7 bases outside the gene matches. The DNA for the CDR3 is TGTGCCAGTAGCCTACAGGGGGCATTCGGAAACACCATATATTTT. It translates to CASSLQGAFGNTIYF.

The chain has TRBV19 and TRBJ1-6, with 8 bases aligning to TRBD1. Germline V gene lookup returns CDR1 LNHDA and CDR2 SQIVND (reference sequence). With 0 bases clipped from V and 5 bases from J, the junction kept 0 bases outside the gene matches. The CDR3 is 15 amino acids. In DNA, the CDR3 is TGTGCCAGTAGTATAGAACAGGGGGATAATTCACCCCTCCACTTT. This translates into CASSIEQGDNSPLHF.

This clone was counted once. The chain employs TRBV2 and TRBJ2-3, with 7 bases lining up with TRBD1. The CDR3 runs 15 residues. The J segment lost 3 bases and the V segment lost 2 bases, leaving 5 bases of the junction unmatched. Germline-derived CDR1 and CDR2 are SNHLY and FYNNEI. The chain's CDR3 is CASSEFRDSTDTQYF. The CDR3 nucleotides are TGTGCCAGCAGTGAATTCCGGGACAGTACAGATACGCAGTATTTT.

The chain's CDR3 is CASRGTLYEQYF. CDR3 in DNA: TGTGCCAGCCGCGGGACCCTTTACGAGCAGTACTTC. This chain uses TRBV5-8 with TRBJ2-7, with D possibly matching TRBD2 (6 bases). Germline assignment: CDR1 SGHTS and CDR2 YDEGEE. Trimming cost V 7 bases and J 4 bases, with 12 bases left between them. The CDR3 length is 12 residues.

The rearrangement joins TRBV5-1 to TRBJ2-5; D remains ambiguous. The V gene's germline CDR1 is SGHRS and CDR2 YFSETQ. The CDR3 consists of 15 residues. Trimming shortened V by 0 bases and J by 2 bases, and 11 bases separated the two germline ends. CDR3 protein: CASSLGDPSQETQYF. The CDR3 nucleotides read TGCGCCAGCAGCTTGGGGGATCCATCGCAAGAGACCCAGTACTTC. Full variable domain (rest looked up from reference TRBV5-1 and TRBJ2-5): KAGVTQTPRYLIKTRGQQVTLSCSPISGHRSVSWYQQTPGQGLQFLFEYFSETQRNKGNFPGRFSGRQFSNSRSEMNVSTLELGDSALYLCASSLGDPSQETQYFGPGTRLLVL.

DNA of the CDR3: TGTGCCAGCAACGGACAACTTAGCACAGATACGCAGTATTTT. Protein sequence: CASNGQLSTDTQYF. The J gene is TRBJ2-3, the V gene TRBV2; a possible D gene is TRBD1 (5 bases). V lost 7 bases to trimming and J lost 0 bases, with 11 bases between them. The CDR3 runs 14 residues. Per the germline V gene, CDR1 is SNHLY and CDR2 is FYNNEI.

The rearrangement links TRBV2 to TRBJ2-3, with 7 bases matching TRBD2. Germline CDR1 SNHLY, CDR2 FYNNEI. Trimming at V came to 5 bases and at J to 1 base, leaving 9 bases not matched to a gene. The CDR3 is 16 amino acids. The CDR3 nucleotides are TGTGCCAGCAGTCGACCAAAGGGAGGGGGCACAGATACGCAGTATTTT. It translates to CASSRPKGGGTDTQYF.

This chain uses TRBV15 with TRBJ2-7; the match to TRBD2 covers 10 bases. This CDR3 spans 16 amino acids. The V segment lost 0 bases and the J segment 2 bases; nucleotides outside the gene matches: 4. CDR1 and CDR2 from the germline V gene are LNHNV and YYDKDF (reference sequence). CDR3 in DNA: TGTGCCACCAGCAGAGATCTAACTAGCGGGACCTACGAGCAGTACTTC. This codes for CATSRDLTSGTYEQYF.

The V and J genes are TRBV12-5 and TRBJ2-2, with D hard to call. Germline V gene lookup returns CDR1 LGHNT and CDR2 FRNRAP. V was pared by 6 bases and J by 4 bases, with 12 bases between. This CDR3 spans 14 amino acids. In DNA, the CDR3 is TGTGCTAGTGGCATATTAGGACCCACCGGGGAGCTGTTTTTT. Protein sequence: CASGILGPTGELFF. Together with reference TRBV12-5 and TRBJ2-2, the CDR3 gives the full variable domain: DARVTQTPRHKVTEMGQEVTMRCQPILGHNTVFWYRQTMMQGLELLAYFRNRAPLDDSGMPKDRFSAEMPDATLATLKIQPSEPRDSAVYFCASGILGPTGELFFGEGSRLTVL.

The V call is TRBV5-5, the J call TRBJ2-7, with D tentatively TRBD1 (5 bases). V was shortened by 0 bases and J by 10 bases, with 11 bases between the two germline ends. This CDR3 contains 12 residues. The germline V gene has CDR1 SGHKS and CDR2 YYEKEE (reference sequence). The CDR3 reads CASSLEVGEQYF. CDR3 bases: TGTGCCAGCAGCTTGGAGGTAGGGGAACAGTACTTC.

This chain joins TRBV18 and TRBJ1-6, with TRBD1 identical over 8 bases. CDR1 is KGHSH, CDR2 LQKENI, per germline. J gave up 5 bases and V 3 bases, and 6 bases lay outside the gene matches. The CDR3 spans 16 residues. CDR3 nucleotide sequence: TGTGCCAGCTCACCGGATGGACAGGGCAATAATTCACCCCTCCACTTT. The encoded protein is CASSPDGQGNNSPLHF.

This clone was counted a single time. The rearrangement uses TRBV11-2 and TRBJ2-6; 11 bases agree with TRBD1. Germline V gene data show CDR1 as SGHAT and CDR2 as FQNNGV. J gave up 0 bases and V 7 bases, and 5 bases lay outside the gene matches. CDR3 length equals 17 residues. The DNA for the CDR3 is TGTGCCAGCATCAGGACAGGGGGCAGCTCTGGGGCCAACGTCCTGACTTTC. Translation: CASIRTGGSSGANVLTF.

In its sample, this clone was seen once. The CDR3, as DNA: TGTGCCAGCAGCGTAGCAGGGGGGCCCCAGCCCCAGCATTTT. This gives the protein CASSVAGGPQPQHF. This chain uses TRBV9 with TRBJ1-5, with 7 nucleotides matching TRBD1. From germline, CDR1 is SGDLS and CDR2 YYNGEE. CDR3 size: 14 residues. V lost 0 bases and J lost 7; bases outside the gene matches: 4.

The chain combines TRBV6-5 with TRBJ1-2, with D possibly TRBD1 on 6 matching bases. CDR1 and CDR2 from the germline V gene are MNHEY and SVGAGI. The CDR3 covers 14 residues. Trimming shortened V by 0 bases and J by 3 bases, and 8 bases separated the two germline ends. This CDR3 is CASSYSEGDYGYTF. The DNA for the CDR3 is TGTGCCAGCAGTTACTCGGAGGGGGACTATGGCTACACCTTC.

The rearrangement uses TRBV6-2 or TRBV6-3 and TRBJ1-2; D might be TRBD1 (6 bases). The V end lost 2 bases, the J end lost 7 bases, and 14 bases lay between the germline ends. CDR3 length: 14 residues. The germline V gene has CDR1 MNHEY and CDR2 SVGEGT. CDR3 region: CASSYLAGAAGYTF. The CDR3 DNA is TGTGCCAGCAGTTACCTGGCAGGGGCAGCTGGCTACACCTTC.

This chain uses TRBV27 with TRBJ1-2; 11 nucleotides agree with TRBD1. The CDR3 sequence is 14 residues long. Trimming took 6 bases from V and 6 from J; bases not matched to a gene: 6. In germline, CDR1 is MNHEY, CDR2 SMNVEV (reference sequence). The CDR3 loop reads CASRGLGQGDGYTF. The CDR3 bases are TGTGCCAGCAGGGGCCTGGGACAGGGGGATGGCTACACCTTC.

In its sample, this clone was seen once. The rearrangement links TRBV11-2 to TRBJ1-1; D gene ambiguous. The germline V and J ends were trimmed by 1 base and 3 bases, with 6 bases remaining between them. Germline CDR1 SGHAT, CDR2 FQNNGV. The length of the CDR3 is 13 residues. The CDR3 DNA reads TGTGCCAGCAGCTTAGTAGGGTACACTGAAGCTTTCTTT. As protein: CASSLVGYTEAFF.

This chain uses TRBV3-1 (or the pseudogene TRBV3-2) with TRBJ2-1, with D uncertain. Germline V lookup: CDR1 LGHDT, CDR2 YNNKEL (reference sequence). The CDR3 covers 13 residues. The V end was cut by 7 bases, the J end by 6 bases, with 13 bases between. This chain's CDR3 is CASTPGNSNEQFF. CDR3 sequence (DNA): TGTGCCAGCACCCCTGGGAATTCCAATGAGCAGTTCTTC.

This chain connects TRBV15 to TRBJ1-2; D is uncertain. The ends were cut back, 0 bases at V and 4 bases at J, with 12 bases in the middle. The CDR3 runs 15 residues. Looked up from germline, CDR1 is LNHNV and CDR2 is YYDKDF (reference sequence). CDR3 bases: TGTGCCACCAGCAGAGATCGGGCGGCATCCTATGGCTACACCTTC. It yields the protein CATSRDRAASYGYTF.

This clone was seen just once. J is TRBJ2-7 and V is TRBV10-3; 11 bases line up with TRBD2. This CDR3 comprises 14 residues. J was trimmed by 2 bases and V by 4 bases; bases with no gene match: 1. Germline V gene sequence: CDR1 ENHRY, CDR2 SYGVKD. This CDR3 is CAISASGGTYEQYF. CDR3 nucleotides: TGTGCCATCAGTGCTAGCGGGGGGACCTACGAGCAGTACTTC.

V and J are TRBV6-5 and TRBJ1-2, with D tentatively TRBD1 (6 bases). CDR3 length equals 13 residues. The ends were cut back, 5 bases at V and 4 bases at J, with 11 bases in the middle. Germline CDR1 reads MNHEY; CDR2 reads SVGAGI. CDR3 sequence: CASSPGQIYGYTF. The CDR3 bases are TGTGCCAGCAGTCCCGGACAGATCTATGGCTACACCTTC.